This entry lists 20 T cell receptor beta chains sequenced from one sample in a study of T cells in Graves' hyperthyroidism and ophthalmopathy. The source material, RNA transcripts, was used to amplify TCR beta CDR3 regions. Primed by the HTBI set, a first-round RT-PCR was run on the TCR CDR3. TCRdb reprocessed the multiplex PCR reads via MiXCR and lists one record per CDR3 protein. The data show over 500,000 distinct CDR3 sequences, about a sixth seen once. The specimen was blood. These receptors were obtained from a woman between 18 and 30 years old with Graves' ophthalmopathy.

This clonotype came up a few times. The CDR3 region is CSAGITYNEQFF. CDR3 bases: TGCAGTGCTGGGATCACCTACAATGAGCAGTTCTTC. This sequence joins TRBV20-1 and TRBJ2-1; D is unclear. The CDR3 is made up of 12 amino acids. The V end lost 5 bases, the J end lost 2 bases, and 7 bases lay between the germline ends. Germline loops: CDR1 DFQATT, CDR2 SNEGSKA (reference sequence).

Points on this clonotype: A clone one base away is much larger, so this may be a read error. The J gene is TRBJ1-2, the V gene TRBV6-5; D may be TRBD1 (5 bases). The germline V and J ends were trimmed by 2 bases and 8 bases, with 18 bases remaining between them. This CDR3 contains 15 residues. CDR1 and CDR2 (germline): MNHEY, SVGAGI. The CDR3 region is CASSYRGRGIPGYTF. In nucleotides, the CDR3 is TGTGCCAGCAGTTACCGGGGACGCGGTATCCCGGGCTACACCTTC.

Many counts were recorded for this clonotype. This chain joins TRBV7-8 and TRBJ2-3, with D possibly TRBD1 on 5 matching bases. This CDR3 is 13 amino acids long. Per the germline V gene, CDR1 is SGHVS and CDR2 is FQNEAQ. V dropped 3 bases and J dropped 5 bases, with 9 bases sitting between them. CDR3 nucleotide sequence: TGTGCCAGCAGCTTGACAGTGCGAGATACGCAGTATTTT. Amino acids: CASSLTVRDTQYF.

This clonotype was counted many times. The chain combines TRBV18 with TRBJ2-3; D may be TRBD1 or TRBD2 (5 bases each). Looked up from germline, CDR1 is KGHSH and CDR2 is LQKENI. With 0 bases removed from V and 0 bases from J, the gap between germline ends came to 13 bases. The CDR3 extends over 17 amino acids. CDR3 in DNA: TGTGCCAGCTCACCACCGAGGCAGGGACCTAGCACAGATACGCAGTATTTT. Translating gives CASSPPRQGPSTDTQYF.

The chain carries TRBV20-1 and TRBJ1-1; no definite D call. Germline V gene sequence: CDR1 DFQATT, CDR2 SNEGSKA (reference sequence). The V gene lost 1 base and the J gene lost 1 base, with 4 bases spanning the gap. The CDR3 runs to 12 residues. The CDR3 loop reads CSARVGNTEAFF. The CDR3 DNA is TGCAGTGCTAGAGTAGGGAACACTGAAGCTTTCTTT.

This clonotype showed up many times. The rearrangement links TRBV20-1 to TRBJ1-2, with D tentatively TRBD1 (6 bases). The germline V gene encodes CDR1 DFQATT and CDR2 SNEGSKA (reference sequence). The length of the CDR3 is 15 residues. V was cut by 2 bases and J by 1 base, with 14 bases left in between. CDR3 sequence (DNA): TGCAGTGCTAGACCCGGACAGATTTTTAACTATGGCTACACCTTC. Its protein product is CSARPGQIFNYGYTF.

In its sample, this clonotype was seen a few times. V and J are TRBV15 and TRBJ2-2; the match to TRBD2 covers 10 bases. This CDR3 spans 15 amino acids. Germline values: CDR1 LNHNV, CDR2 YYDKDF (reference sequence). V shed 0 bases and J 11 bases; nucleotides not matched to a gene: 6. The CDR3 loop is CATSRDTLAGDELFF. For the CDR3, the DNA is TGTGCCACCAGCAGAGATACCCTAGCGGGAGATGAGCTGTTTTTT.

This clonotype was found many times. The CDR3 loop reads CASSEFGTGMSEAFF. The CDR3 DNA follows: TGTGCCAGCAGTGAATTTGGGACAGGGATGTCTGAAGCTTTCTTT. This chain links TRBV6-1 with TRBJ1-1, with 9 bases identical to TRBD1. Germline V lookup: CDR1 MNHNS, CDR2 SASEGT. There are 15 residues in the CDR3. V gave up 2 bases and J gave up 6 bases; unmatched junction bases: 7.

This clonotype was recorded at least ten times. The rearrangement links TRBV12-3 or TRBV12-4 to TRBJ1-2, with 8 nucleotides matching TRBD1. The CDR3 spans 16 residues. The junction had 14 bases not matched to a gene; V was cut back by 5 bases and J by 6 bases. DNA of the CDR3: TGTGCCAGCAGTCGTCCGGACAGGGCGGTTTCGCATGGCTACACCTTC. As protein: CASSRPDRAVSHGYTF.

This clonotype was counted ten times or more. The rearrangement joins TRBV3-1 to TRBJ2-7; tentatively, D is TRBD2 (7 bases). Trimming took 0 bases from V and 7 from J, leaving 13 bases between them. The CDR3 totals 14 residues. CDR1 LGHDT and CDR2 YNNKEL come from the germline V gene (reference sequence). CDR3 sequence: CASSQDRGAREQYF. The CDR3, as DNA: TGTGCCAGCAGCCAAGACCGGGGGGCGCGGGAGCAGTACTTC.

In its sample, this clonotype was seen many times. Here the CDR3 DNA reads TGTGCCAGCATGGATAGCGGAACCTACGAGCAGTACTTC. Translated, it gives CASMDSGTYEQYF. The chain joins TRBV28 to TRBJ2-7, with D maybe TRBD2 (6 bases). V lost 7 bases and J lost 2, with 12 bases in between. The CDR3 length is 13 residues. CDR1 is MDHEN and CDR2 is SYDVKM in the germline V gene. Full variable domain (outside the CDR3, taken from reference TRBV28 and TRBJ2-7): DVKVTQSSRYLVKRTGEKVFLECVQDMDHENMFWYRQDPGLGLRLIYFSYDVKMKEKGDIPEGYSVSREKKERFSLILESASTNQTSMYLCASMDSGTYEQYFGPGTRLTVT.

The table lists this clonotype with many counts. The genes are TRBV28 and TRBJ1-2; 7 bases align to TRBD1. Germline V gene lookup returns CDR1 MDHEN and CDR2 SYDVKM. J gave up 2 bases and V 5 bases, and 8 bases lay outside the gene matches. CDR3 length: 15 amino acids. CDR3 sequence: CASSESDRLNYGYTF. The DNA of the CDR3 is TGTGCCAGCAGTGAATCGGACAGGCTCAACTATGGCTACACCTTC.

The table lists this clonotype with a few counts. The chain carries TRBV30 and TRBJ2-7; TRBD2 might be the D (7 bases). V was clipped by 2 bases and J by 1 base, with 12 bases between them. This CDR3 contains 14 residues. Germline-derived CDR1 and CDR2 are GTSNPN and SVGIG (reference sequence). Written as DNA, the CDR3 is TGTGCCTGGAGTACCGAGGGGGGGTCCTACGAGCAGTACTTC. It yields the protein CAWSTEGGSYEQYF.

This clonotype was seen a few times. The rearrangement uses TRBV13 and TRBJ2-1, with 8 bases lining up with TRBD2. The CDR3 is 16 residues long. In germline, CDR1 is PRHDT, CDR2 FYEKMQ (reference sequence). Trimming at V came to 5 bases and at J to 4 bases, leaving 10 bases not matched to a gene. CDR3 protein: CASSPRYGGAYNEQFF. In nucleotides, the CDR3 is TGTGCCAGCAGCCCCAGATACGGGGGGGCTTACAATGAGCAGTTCTTC.

This clonotype was seen more than once but under ten times. V and J are TRBV6-1 and TRBJ2-1, with 10 nucleotides matching TRBD1. Germline lookup yields CDR1 MNHNS and CDR2 SASEGT. V shed 3 bases, J shed 11 bases, and the junction held 4 bases outside the gene matches. This CDR3 has 13 amino acids. CDR3 in amino acids: CASSETGQGQQFF. CDR3 sequence (DNA): TGTGCCAGCAGTGAGACGGGACAGGGGCAGCAGTTCTTC.

This clonotype was picked up a small number of times. This rearrangement joins TRBV5-8 to TRBJ1-2; TRBD1 matches at 7 bases. This CDR3 spans 17 amino acids. V shed 0 bases and J 2 bases; nucleotides not matched to a gene: 10. The germline CDR1 and CDR2 sequences are SGHTS and YDEGEE. CDR3 loop: CASSLVFGSDRNYGYTF. The CDR3 coding sequence is TGTGCCAGCAGCTTGGTTTTTGGGTCGGACAGGAACTATGGCTACACCTTC. Full variable domain (missing parts from reference TRBV5-8 and TRBJ1-2): EAGVTQSPTHLIKTRGQQATLRCSPISGHTSVYWYQQALGLGLQFLLWYDEGEERNRGNFPPRFSGRQFPNYSSELNVNALELEDSALYLCASSLVFGSDRNYGYTFGSGTRLTVV.

This clonotype has at least ten counts. The chain joins TRBV12-3 or TRBV12-4 to TRBJ2-5, with TRBD1 identical over 8 bases. Trimming took 5 bases from V and 4 from J; bases not matched to a gene: 15. The CDR3 is 17 amino acids. DNA for the CDR3: TGTGCCAGCAGTCCGACTCTAAGACAGGGGACGGGAGAGACCCAGTACTTC. It yields the protein CASSPTLRQGTGETQYF.

This clonotype has at least ten counts. This rearrangement joins TRBV20-1 to TRBJ2-1, with D perhaps matching TRBD2 (5 bases). Germline loops: CDR1 DFQATT, CDR2 SNEGSKA (reference sequence). V was pared by 0 bases and J by 5 bases, with 14 bases between. The CDR3 spans 15 residues. DNA of the CDR3: TGCAGTGCTAGAGATCTCGTCGGAGCGGACAATGAGCAGTTCTTC. Encoded protein: CSARDLVGADNEQFF.

This clonotype was seen only a few times. CDR3: CASSEELGRGYEQYF. As DNA, the CDR3 is TGTGCCAGCAGTGAGGAGCTCGGACGAGGCTACGAGCAGTACTTC. V and J are TRBV6-1 and TRBJ2-7; no definite D call. In germline, CDR1 is MNHNS, CDR2 SASEGT. The CDR3 length is 15 residues. Trimming removed 3 bases from V and 3 bases from J, with 15 bases in between.

This clonotype was counted only a few times. The chain uses TRBV7-2 and TRBJ2-5; D remains ambiguous. Between the trimmed V and J ends, which lost 7 bases and 2 bases, there was a span of 17 bases. Germline V gene lookup returns CDR1 SGHTA and CDR2 FQGNSA. This CDR3 has 15 residues. This chain's CDR3 is CASILSPLSQETQYF. As DNA, the CDR3 is TGTGCCAGCATCCTTTCCCCCTTATCTCAAGAGACCCAGTACTTC.